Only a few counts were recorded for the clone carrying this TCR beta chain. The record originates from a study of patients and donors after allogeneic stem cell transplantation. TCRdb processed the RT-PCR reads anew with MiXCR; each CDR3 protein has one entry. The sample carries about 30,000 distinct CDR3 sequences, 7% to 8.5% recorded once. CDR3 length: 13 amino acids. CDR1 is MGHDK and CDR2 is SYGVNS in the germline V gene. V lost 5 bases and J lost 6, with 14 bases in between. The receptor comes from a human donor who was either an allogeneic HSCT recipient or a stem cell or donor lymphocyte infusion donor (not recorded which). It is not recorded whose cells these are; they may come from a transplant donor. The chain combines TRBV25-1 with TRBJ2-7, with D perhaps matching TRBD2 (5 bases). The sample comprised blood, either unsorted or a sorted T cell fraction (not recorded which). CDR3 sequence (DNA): TGTGCCAGCAGTTCACTAGTCCCCTCCGAGCAGTACTTC. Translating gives CASSSLVPSEQYF.